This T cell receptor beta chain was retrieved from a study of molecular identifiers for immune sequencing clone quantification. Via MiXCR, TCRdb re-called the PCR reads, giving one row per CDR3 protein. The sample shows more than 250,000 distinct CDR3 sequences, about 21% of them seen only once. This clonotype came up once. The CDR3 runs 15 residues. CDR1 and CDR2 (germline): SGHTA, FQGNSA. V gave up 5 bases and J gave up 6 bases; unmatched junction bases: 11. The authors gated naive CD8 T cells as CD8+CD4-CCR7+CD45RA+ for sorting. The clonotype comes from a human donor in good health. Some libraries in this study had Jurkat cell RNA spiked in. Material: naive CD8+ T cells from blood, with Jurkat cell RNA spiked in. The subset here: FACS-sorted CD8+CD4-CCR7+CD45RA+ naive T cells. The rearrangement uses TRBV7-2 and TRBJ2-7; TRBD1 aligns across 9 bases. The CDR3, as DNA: TGTGCCAGCAGCGATCCGGGACAGGGAGGTCCCGAGCAGTACTTC. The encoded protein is CASSDPGQGGPEQYF.